Below, 25 T cell receptor beta chains from the same sample are listed, as sequenced in a study of OX40 agonist ivuxolimab in advanced cancers. Library generation was performed with the immunoSEQ multiplex PCR assay. TCRdb limited this immuneACCESS table to in-frame rearrangements with V and J called. A share of clones is missing; checked studies link under half to unresolved V genes, and the rest is unexplained. This sample comprises tens of thousands of clones, roughly 86% of them detected only once. The top ten clones comprise 20% to 25% of the sample. The sequenced sample was CD4+ or CD8+ T cells sorted from blood, obtained in a trial of the OX40 agonist ivuxolimab. These receptors came from an adult with an advanced solid tumor such as melanoma, head and neck, liver or kidney cancer.

V and J are TRBV5-8 and TRBJ2-1; TRBD1 aligns across 8 bases. Trimming at V came to 4 bases and at J to 7 bases, leaving 10 bases not matched to a gene. In germline, CDR1 is SGHTS, CDR2 YDEGEE. This CDR3 spans 15 amino acids. CDR3 DNA: TGTGCCAGCAGCGTCGGACAGGGTAACTGGAATGAGCAGTTCTTC. This sequence encodes CASSVGQGNWNEQFF.

The chain has TRBV7-3 and TRBJ1-4; D is ambiguous. Germline lookup yields CDR1 SGHTA and CDR2 FQGTGA. Trimming stripped 5 bases from V and 7 bases from J, with 14 bases between. The CDR3 has 14 residues. CDR3 DNA: TGTGCCAGCAGCCCCGTAGGGCAGAGTGAAAAACTGTTTTTT. It is translated as CASSPVGQSEKLFF.

This clone is a singleton in its sample. This chain uses TRBV16 with TRBJ1-2; perhaps TRBD1 as D (6 bases). V was trimmed by 8 bases and J by 4 bases, leaving 14 bases between them. Per the germline V gene, CDR1 is KGHSY and CDR2 is FQNENV. This CDR3 has 13 amino acids. DNA of the CDR3: TGTGCCAGCCAAACGGGACATAGCTATGGCTACACCTTC. Its translation: CASQTGHSYGYTF.

The chain employs TRBV13 and TRBJ2-7, with a tentative D call TRBD2 (5 bases). From germline, CDR1 is PRHDT and CDR2 FYEKMQ (reference sequence). The germline V and J ends were trimmed by 5 bases and 2 bases, with 10 bases remaining between them. The CDR3 has 13 amino acids. The DNA for the CDR3 is TGTGCCAGCAGCCCCAGCGGAGCCTACGAGCAGTACTTC. Its translation is CASSPSGAYEQYF.

This chain joins TRBV28 and TRBJ1-1; D gene unclear. The length of the CDR3 is 15 residues. Per the germline V gene, CDR1 is MDHEN and CDR2 is SYDVKM. Between the trimmed V and J ends, which lost 6 bases and 4 bases, there was a span of 18 bases. CDR3: CASSPPRQYGTEAFF. The CDR3 DNA follows: TGTGCCAGCAGCCCTCCGCGGCAGTATGGCACTGAAGCTTTCTTT.

To note about this clone: Other DNA variants within this sample encode the same CDR3. The chain links TRBV6-6 to TRBJ2-3; the D gene is possibly TRBD1 (5 bases). V gave up 0 bases and J gave up 4 bases, with 11 bases separating them. The CDR3 totals 15 residues. Germline V gene lookup returns CDR1 MNHNY and CDR2 SVGAGI (reference sequence). The CDR3 loop reads CASSYSGVGADTQYF. The CDR3 region has the DNA TGTGCCAGCAGTTACTCAGGGGTGGGCGCAGATACGCAGTATTTT.

The chain combines TRBV6-6 with TRBJ2-4; D is perhaps TRBD2 (5 bases). The V end was cut by 1 base, the J end by 5 bases, with 12 bases between. Per germline, CDR1 MNHNY and CDR2 SVGAGI (reference sequence). The CDR3 length is 15 residues. DNA of the CDR3: TGTGCCAGCAGTTACTTTCGGGGAAGGGAAAACATTCAGTACTTC. This translates into CASSYFRGRENIQYF.

This rearrangement joins TRBV4-2 to TRBJ2-5, with 7 positions matching TRBD1. The germline V gene has CDR1 LGHNA and CDR2 YNFKEQ. Trimming took 5 bases from V and 5 from J; bases not matched to a gene: 11. The CDR3 has 15 residues. CDR3 amino acids: CASSLETGPGETQYF. The CDR3 coding sequence is TGTGCCAGCAGCTTGGAGACAGGGCCGGGGGAGACCCAGTACTTC.

V gene TRBV5-6 combines with J gene TRBJ2-4; D tentatively fits TRBD1 or TRBD2 (6 bases each). Germline CDR1 reads SGHDT; CDR2 reads YYEEEE. Trimming took off 4 bases at V and 3 bases at J, with 8 bases between the two ends. The length of the CDR3 is 13 residues. CDR3 sequence (DNA): TGTGCCAGCAGCGCGGGACACAAAAACATTCAGTACTTC. Its translation is CASSAGHKNIQYF.

This chain links TRBV7-3 with TRBJ1-6; 9 bases fit TRBD1. This CDR3 region has 13 residues. Trimming took 5 bases from V and 7 from J; bases not matched to a gene: 0. Germline V gene sequence: CDR1 SGHTA, CDR2 FQGTGA. The CDR3 DNA sequence: TGTGCCAGCAGCGGACAGGGGAATTCACCCCTCCACTTT. This sequence encodes CASSGQGNSPLHF.

J is TRBJ2-7 and V is TRBV6-1, with 7 bases that match TRBD1. Germline CDR1 and CDR2: MNHNS and SASEGT. The V and J ends lost 7 bases and 3 bases, in that order; junction bases with no gene match: 12. The CDR3 covers 15 residues. CDR3 nucleotides: TGTGCCAGCACCCCCTCCCCGGGACAGAACTACGAGCAGTACTTC. Protein product: CASTPSPGQNYEQYF.

The chain recombines TRBV11-2 with TRBJ2-1; D is undetermined. The V and J ends lost 3 bases and 5 bases respectively, with 14 bases between them. CDR3 size: 15 residues. Germline V CDR1 and CDR2: SGHAT, FQNNGV. The CDR3 spells CASSFGPRTDNEQFF. The CDR3 region has the DNA TGTGCCAGCAGCTTTGGACCTCGCACAGACAATGAGCAGTTCTTC. The full variable domain, with the rest looked up from reference TRBV11-2 and TRBJ2-1, is EAGVAQSPRYKIIEKRQSVAFWCNPISGHATLYWYQQILGQGPKLLIQFQNNGVVDDSQLPKDRFSAERLKGVDSTLKIQPAKLEDSAVYLCASSFGPRTDNEQFFGPGTRLTVL.

The chain couples TRBV7-8 to TRBJ2-1, with D possibly being TRBD1 (7 bases). The CDR3 consists of 16 residues. V lost 1 base and J lost 4, with 14 bases in between. The V gene's germline CDR1 is SGHVS and CDR2 FQNEAQ. CDR3 residues: CASSLGAGGIYNEQFF. The CDR3 DNA reads TGTGCCAGCAGCTTAGGGGCAGGGGGGATTTACAATGAGCAGTTCTTC.

In its sample, this clone was seen a few times. This chain links TRBV6-5 with TRBJ1-2; TRBD1 is a possible D gene (5 bases). V was pared by 5 bases and J by 2 bases, with 15 bases between. From germline, CDR1 is MNHEY and CDR2 SVGAGI. CDR3 length: 15 residues. DNA for the CDR3: TGTGCCAGCAGTACGATCCGGGGCCTAAACTATGGCTACACCTTC. Translation: CASSTIRGLNYGYTF.

The rearrangement uses TRBV9 and TRBJ2-1; 8 bases match TRBD2. V gave up 4 bases and J gave up 1 base; unmatched junction bases: 4. The CDR3 covers 15 residues. The germline V gene encodes CDR1 SGDLS and CDR2 YYNGEE. CDR3 residues: CASSRLASSYNEQFF. The DNA for the CDR3 is TGTGCCAGCAGCCGACTAGCGTCATCCTACAATGAGCAGTTCTTC.

The chain joins TRBV4-2 to TRBJ1-1; D gene ambiguous. The V and J ends lost 4 bases and 0 bases respectively, with 6 bases between them. This CDR3 is built from 13 residues. Germline loops: CDR1 LGHNA, CDR2 YNFKEQ. The CDR3 nucleotides are TGTGCCAGCAGCCCGAGGGTGAACACTGAAGCTTTCTTT. This translates into CASSPRVNTEAFF.

The chain combines TRBV5-6 with TRBJ1-2; no reliable D call. Trimming pared 0 bases from V and 4 bases from J, leaving 13 bases between. Germline CDR1 is SGHDT and CDR2 is YYEEEE. The CDR3 runs 15 residues. CDR3 nucleotides: TGTGCCAGCAGCTTGGCCGGCACAGTTTCCTATGGCTACACCTTC. This translates into CASSLAGTVSYGYTF.

This clone was detected a few times. This chain links TRBV7-1 with TRBJ2-7, with D possibly being TRBD2 (6 bases). TRBV7-1 is treated as an ORF (open reading frame) with a function not yet certain. With 4 bases removed from V and 7 bases from J, the gap between germline ends came to 11 bases. The CDR3 loop spans 12 amino acids. In DNA form, the CDR3 reads TGTGCCAGCAGCTTAGAAGGGAGGGAGCAGTACTTC. It translates to CASSLEGREQYF.

V and J are TRBV18 and TRBJ2-1; D call uncertain. The germline CDR1 and CDR2 sequences are KGHSH and LQKENI. The V end was cut by 0 bases, the J end by 9 bases, with 3 bases between. CDR3 length equals 11 residues. DNA of the CDR3: TGTGCCAGCTCACCACCGGGTGAGCAGTTCTTC. The encoded protein is CASSPPGEQFF.

The V gene is TRBV2, the J gene TRBJ1-2, with TRBD1 as a possible D gene (5 bases). Trimming took 5 bases from V and 1 from J, leaving 11 bases between them. This CDR3 is 14 amino acids long. Germline V gene lookup returns CDR1 SNHLY and CDR2 FYNNEI. For the CDR3, the DNA is TGTGCCAGCAGTCGGGACCCCTTTAACTATGGCTACACCTTC. It specifies CASSRDPFNYGYTF.

The chain has TRBV13 and TRBJ2-5; 8 bases are a match to TRBD1. CDR1 and CDR2 (germline): PRHDT, FYEKMQ (reference sequence). Trimming cost V 6 bases and J 5 bases; bases outside gene matches: 14. The CDR3 runs to 16 residues. The CDR3 nucleotides are TGTGCCAGCAGTTCATTTAGACAGGGGATAAGTGAGACCCAGTACTTC. Its protein is CASSSFRQGISETQYF.

CDR3 residues: CASSQDSDRGNLEKLFF. CDR3 bases: TGCGCCAGCAGCCAAGACTCCGACAGGGGCAACCTGGAAAAACTGTTTTTT. The chain employs TRBV4-3 and TRBJ1-4; TRBD1 aligns across 8 bases. CDR1 and CDR2 (germline): LGHNA, YSLEER. The CDR3 contains 17 residues. V shed 0 bases and J 8 bases; nucleotides not matched to a gene: 11.

The chain recombines TRBV6-5 with TRBJ2-7, with 7 bases identical to TRBD2. Unmatched junction bases numbered 5, after V lost 0 bases and J lost 3 bases. The CDR3 length is 15 residues. Germline loops: CDR1 MNHEY, CDR2 SVGAGI. CDR3 loop: CASSYSGGSGYEQYF. Here the CDR3 DNA reads TGTGCCAGCAGTTACTCGGGAGGGTCAGGCTACGAGCAGTACTTC.

Only a few counts were recorded for this clone. The germline gene is not matched at one end of the junction; a read error may be the cause. This chain connects TRBV27 to TRBJ1-5; 8 nucleotides align to TRBD1. Per the germline V gene, CDR1 is MNHEY and CDR2 is SMNVEV (reference sequence). The CDR3 length is 15 residues. CDR3 amino acids: CASSLSTGEDQPQHF. CDR3 in DNA: TGTGCCAGCAGTCTATCGACAGGGGAGGATCAGCCCCAGCATTTT.

The J gene is TRBJ2-4, the V gene TRBV11-2; D may match TRBD1 or TRBD2 (6 bases each). Per the germline V gene, CDR1 is SGHAT and CDR2 is FQNNGV. V was shortened by 0 bases and J by 0 bases, with 18 bases between the two germline ends. The CDR3 has 19 residues. The CDR3 DNA is TGTGCCAGCAGCTTAGAAGAGGGGGGTACCATACTAGCCAAAAACATTCAGTACTTC. Protein: CASSLEEGGTILAKNIQYF.